The clone carrying this T cell receptor beta chain appeared a few times. Its target is not known. These data belong to a study of T cells in Graves' hyperthyroidism and ophthalmopathy. As for the study in general: Blood from the periphery was taken at initial diagnosis, before any treatment. Study-level results: Clonotypes that were expanded in thyroid above 0.001 mostly appeared in blood too.

Diagnostic decisions used clinical symptoms, serum thyroxine and TRAb, thyroid ultrasound and orbital computed tomography. From RNA transcripts, TCR beta CDR3 regions were amplified. Carried out on the TCR CDR3, a first-round RT-PCR used the HTBI primer set. A single record per CDR3 protein comes from TCRdb applying MiXCR to the multiplex PCR reads. This table has around 200,000 distinct CDR3 sequences, about 18% appearing once. The clonotype comes from a middle-aged man with Graves' hyperthyroidism. Sample: blood.

The CDR3 DNA reads TGCAGTGCTAGAGATAGGATTGGGGGAAGGGGCCGGCTGTTTTTT. This sequence encodes CSARDRIGGRGRLFF. The chain couples TRBV20-1 to TRBJ2-2; D is perhaps TRBD1 or TRBD2 (5 bases each). Germline assignment: CDR1 DFQATT and CDR2 SNEGSKA (reference sequence). The CDR3 is 15 amino acids. The germline V and J ends were trimmed by 0 bases and 13 bases, with 21 bases remaining between them.